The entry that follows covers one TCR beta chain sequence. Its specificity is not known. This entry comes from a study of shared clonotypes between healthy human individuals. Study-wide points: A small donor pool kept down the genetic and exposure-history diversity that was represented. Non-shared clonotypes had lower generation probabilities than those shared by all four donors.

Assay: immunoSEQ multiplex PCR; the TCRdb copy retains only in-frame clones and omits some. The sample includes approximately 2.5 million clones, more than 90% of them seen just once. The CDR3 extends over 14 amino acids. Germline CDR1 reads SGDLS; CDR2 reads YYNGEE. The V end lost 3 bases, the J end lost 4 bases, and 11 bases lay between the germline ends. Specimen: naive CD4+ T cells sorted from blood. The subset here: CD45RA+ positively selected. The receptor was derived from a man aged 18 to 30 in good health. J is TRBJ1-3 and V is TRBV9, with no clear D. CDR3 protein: CASSEGPGGNTIYF. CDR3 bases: TGTGCCAGCAGCGAGGGTCCGGGAGGAAACACCATATATTTT.